The 30 T cell receptor beta chains below come from one sample, sequenced in a study of T cell repertoires in cytomegalovirus infection. TCRdb reprocessed the reads via MiXCR and lists one record per CDR3 protein. The sample includes about 250,000 distinct CDR3 sequences, around 15% seen only once; the top ten take roughly half. The specimen was CD8+ T cells from PBMCs. Source of these receptors: a human donor in good health (CMV status not recorded). Some clones in this sample may be carry-over from other donors' samples.

The rearrangement uses TRBV11-3 and TRBJ1-2, with D unresolved. The V end was cut by 4 bases, the J end by 2 bases, with 11 bases between. The CDR3 covers 14 residues. Germline V CDR1 and CDR2: SGHNT, YENEEA. CDR3 residues: CASSSRMGNYGYTF. The CDR3 DNA sequence: TGTGCCAGCAGCTCTCGGATGGGGAACTATGGCTACACCTTC. Full variable domain (remainder filled in from reference TRBV11-3 and TRBJ1-2): EAGVVQSPRYKIIEKKQPVAFWCNPISGHNTLYWYLQNLGQGPELLIRYENEEAVDDSQLPKDRFSAERLKGVDSTLKIQPAELGDSAVYLCASSSRMGNYGYTFGSGTRLTVV.

This clonotype was detected ten times or more. With a much larger clone just one base away, this may be a read error. This chain links TRBV12-3 or TRBV12-4 with TRBJ1-1; 9 bases align to TRBD1. This CDR3 region has 14 residues. V gave up 6 bases and J gave up 4 bases; unmatched junction bases: 6. The chain's CDR3 is CASSRGQGGTEAFF. The CDR3 coding sequence is TGTGCCAGCAGCCGGGGACAGGGAGGCACTGAAGCTTTCTTT.

This clonotype was observed many times. The chain links TRBV6-5 to TRBJ2-1, with 11 bases lining up with TRBD2. The J segment lost 7 bases and the V segment lost 2 bases, leaving 7 bases of the junction unmatched. The CDR3 loop spans 16 amino acids. CDR1 is MNHEY, CDR2 SVGAGI, per germline. The CDR3 region is CASSYGTSGEVNEQFF. CDR3 DNA: TGTGCCAGCAGTTACGGGACTAGCGGCGAAGTAAATGAGCAGTTCTTC.

The gene calls are TRBV28 and TRBJ2-5; 7 bases line up with TRBD2. V was pared by 5 bases and J by 2 bases, with 8 bases of the junction left unmatched. Germline V gene lookup returns CDR1 MDHEN and CDR2 SYDVKM. The CDR3 is 15 amino acids. The CDR3 sequence is CASSQGLSPQETQYF. CDR3 DNA: TGTGCCAGCAGTCAGGGACTATCCCCTCAAGAGACCCAGTACTTC.

This clonotype was seen repeatedly, ten times or more. The V gene is TRBV6-2 or TRBV6-3, the J gene TRBJ2-5; D not resolved. Between the trimmed V and J ends, which lost 2 bases and 5 bases, there was a span of 9 bases. CDR1 and CDR2 from the germline V gene are MNHEY and SVGEGT. CDR3 length equals 13 residues. CDR3: CASSYQKRETQYF. The CDR3 nucleotides are TGTGCCAGCAGTTACCAGAAGAGGGAGACCCAGTACTTC.

Remarks on this clonotype: A much more abundant neighbour one base away suggests this may be a read error. J is TRBJ1-2 and V is TRBV7-6; D unresolved. This CDR3 is 12 amino acids long. Trimming took 1 base from V and 5 from J, leaving 5 bases between them. CDR1 SGHVS and CDR2 FNYEAQ come from the germline V gene. The CDR3: CASSLGVYGYTF. CDR3 bases: TGTGCCAGCAGCTTAGGAGTTTATGGCTACACCTTC.

This chain links TRBV4-1 with TRBJ2-1; D is unresolved. Germline lookup yields CDR1 MGHRA and CDR2 YSYEKL. The V end lost 4 bases, the J end lost 9 bases, and 7 bases lay between the germline ends. The CDR3 is made up of 11 amino acids. The CDR3 DNA reads TGCGCCAGCAGCCTACCCGGTGAGCAGTTCTTC. Protein: CASSLPGEQFF.

The chain carries TRBV5-5 and TRBJ2-7; 7 positions agree with TRBD2. The trim removed 1 base at V and 5 bases at J, leaving 21 bases unmatched. The CDR3 consists of 19 residues. The germline gives CDR1 SGHKS, CDR2 YYEKEE (reference sequence). The CDR3 DNA follows: TGTGCCAGCAGCTTGCTTGGCGTCGATTCGCCCGGGAGGTCGGACGAGCAGTACTTC. Translating it yields CASSLLGVDSPGRSDEQYF.

This chain uses TRBV20-1 with TRBJ1-5; no clear D gene. The V gene lost 1 base and the J gene lost 3 bases, with 13 bases spanning the gap. Germline V gene lookup returns CDR1 DFQATT and CDR2 SNEGSKA (reference sequence). This CDR3 has 15 amino acids. CDR3 region: CSARGRRANNQPQHF. DNA for the CDR3: TGCAGTGCTAGAGGTCGACGGGCCAACAATCAGCCCCAGCATTTT.

The sample holds many counts of this clonotype. J is TRBJ1-2 and V is TRBV7-9; possible D gene TRBD1, 5 bases. Germline V gene sequence: CDR1 SEHNR, CDR2 FQNEAQ (reference sequence). Trimming pared 3 bases from V and 4 bases from J, leaving 15 bases between. CDR3 length equals 15 residues. CDR3 sequence reads: CASSFGAGWGYGYTF. The DNA for the CDR3 is TGTGCCAGCAGCTTCGGGGCAGGGTGGGGCTATGGCTACACCTTC.

This clonotype has more than one count but fewer than ten. The rearrangement joins TRBV6-1 to TRBJ1-2; D unresolved. The V end was cut by 1 base, the J end by 8 bases, with 14 bases between. Germline assignment: CDR1 MNHNS and CDR2 SASEGT. CDR3 length equals 14 residues. The chain's CDR3 is CASSEGHGQEGYTF. DNA of the CDR3: TGTGCCAGCAGTGAAGGGCACGGCCAGGAGGGCTACACCTTC.

The chain has TRBV2 and TRBJ2-3; the D is unclear. The CDR3 sequence is 13 residues long. The V gene's germline CDR1 is SNHLY and CDR2 FYNNEI. V lost 3 bases to trimming and J lost 4 bases, with 8 bases between them. Here the CDR3 reads CASSDSVSDTQYF. CDR3 in DNA: TGTGCCAGCAGTGACTCAGTTTCAGATACGCAGTATTTT.

Only a few counts were recorded for this clonotype. This chain links TRBV6-2 or TRBV6-3 with TRBJ1-2, with a weak D call TRBD1 (5 bases). Trimming stripped 3 bases from V and 8 bases from J, with 13 bases between. Germline-derived CDR1 and CDR2 are MNHEY and SVGEGT. This CDR3 is 13 amino acids long. The CDR3 sequence: CASSYMRQMGYTF. The CDR3 DNA is TGTGCCAGCAGTTATATGAGACAGATGGGCTACACCTTC.

The V and J genes are TRBV25-1 and TRBJ1-2; no clear D gene. The length of the CDR3 is 16 residues. The germline V and J ends were trimmed by 1 base and 2 bases, with 14 bases remaining between them. Germline CDR1 MGHDK, CDR2 SYGVNS. CDR3 DNA sequence: TGTGCCAGCAGTGAATTCTTCTTAAACAGCAACTATGGCTACACCTTC. Residues: CASSEFFLNSNYGYTF.

This chain uses TRBV7-6 with TRBJ1-2; a weak D match, TRBD1 (5 bases). Deletions cut 5 bases from V and 3 bases from J, with 16 bases between. This CDR3 region has 15 residues. The germline V gene has CDR1 SGHVS and CDR2 FNYEAQ. DNA of the CDR3: TGTGCCAGCAGCAGCCGGGTGACAGCGGACTATGGCTACACCTTC. It specifies CASSSRVTADYGYTF.

This clonotype was counted only a few times. The chain carries TRBV2 and TRBJ1-3; D unclear. V dropped 6 bases and J dropped 1 base, with 13 bases sitting between them. CDR1 and CDR2 from the germline V gene are SNHLY and FYNNEI. The length of the CDR3 is 15 residues. The CDR3 DNA reads as TGTGCCAGCAGGCGGGAAGTTTCTTCTGGAAACACCATATATTTT. Protein sequence: CASRREVSSGNTIYF.

The gene calls are TRBV10-3 and TRBJ1-1, with D unclear. Trimming took off 2 bases at V and 4 bases at J, with 8 bases between the two ends. From germline, CDR1 is ENHRY and CDR2 SYGVKD. The CDR3 runs to 13 residues. CDR3 region: CAISERTFTEAFF. The CDR3 DNA reads TGTGCCATCAGTGAGAGGACCTTCACTGAAGCTTTCTTT.

In its sample, this clonotype was seen many times. This chain connects TRBV29-1 to TRBJ2-4; tentative D call: TRBD1 (6 bases). Trimming removed 0 bases from V and 6 bases from J, with 15 bases in between. Germline V gene data show CDR1 as SQVTM and CDR2 as ANQGSEA. The CDR3 sequence is 15 residues long. The CDR3 loop is CSVEDRTGPRNIQYF. The CDR3 nucleotides read TGCAGCGTTGAAGATCGAACAGGGCCTAGAAACATTCAGTACTTC.

Only a few counts were recorded for this clonotype. The V and J genes are TRBV20-1 and TRBJ2-5; D perhaps matches TRBD1 (6 bases). Trimming took 6 bases from V and 1 from J, leaving 18 bases between them. The CDR3 spans 15 residues. The germline gives CDR1 DFQATT, CDR2 SNEGSKA (reference sequence). CDR3 DNA: TGCAGTGCGGCGTCGCAAACAGGGACCCAAGAGACCCAGTACTTC. Translation gives CSAASQTGTQETQYF.

This clonotype appeared a few times. The V call is TRBV7-8, the J call TRBJ1-2; D gene ambiguous. V lost 5 bases and J lost 8, with 15 bases in between. Germline assignment: CDR1 SGHVS and CDR2 FQNEAQ. The CDR3 is made up of 13 amino acids. The CDR3 sequence: CASSLSTLRGYTF. The CDR3 coding sequence is TGTGCCAGCAGCCTTTCGACCTTAAGGGGCTACACCTTC.

As regards this clonotype: A much larger clone sits a single nucleotide away, making a read error possible. The chain links TRBV6-5 to TRBJ2-1, with 8 nucleotides matching TRBD2. The CDR3 contains 13 residues. From germline, CDR1 is MNHEY and CDR2 SVGAGI. The V and J ends lost 5 bases and 9 bases, in that order; junction bases with no gene match: 6. In DNA, the CDR3 is TGTGCCAGCAGTACCGGGACTAGTCCTGAGCAGTTCTTC. It encodes CASSTGTSPEQFF.

The sample holds a few counts of this clonotype. The CDR3 loop reads CASLPLSSYEQYF. CDR3 DNA sequence: TGTGCCAGCCTTCCCTTGAGCTCCTACGAGCAGTACTTC. The chain uses TRBV2 and TRBJ2-7, with D unresolved. The germline CDR1 and CDR2 sequences are SNHLY and FYNNEI. This CDR3 spans 13 amino acids. V was pared by 8 bases and J by 0 bases, with 11 bases between.

This clonotype was observed at least ten times. The rearrangement joins TRBV7-9 to TRBJ1-1; 7 bases are shared with TRBD1. Germline-derived CDR1 and CDR2 are SEHNR and FQNEAQ (reference sequence). Losses at the gene ends were 3 bases for V and 7 bases for J; bases not matched to a gene: 5. This CDR3 spans 13 amino acids. CDR3 DNA sequence: TGTGCCAGCAGCTTGACAGGGAAAAATGAAGCTTTCTTT. Translation gives CASSLTGKNEAFF.

This clonotype was observed many times. The rearrangement links TRBV7-2 to TRBJ2-1, with 8 bases aligning to TRBD2. Germline trimming cut 5 bases from V and 7 bases from J; bases unmatched to any gene: 13. This CDR3 spans 16 amino acids. Germline CDR1 and CDR2: SGHTA and FQGNSA. In DNA, the CDR3 is TGTGCCAGCAGCCCGTTTACGGGGGGGGAGGAAAATGAGCAGTTCTTC. The encoded protein is CASSPFTGGEENEQFF.

This clonotype was counted a few times. V usage is TRBV20-1 and J usage is TRBJ1-1; 10 positions match TRBD1. Germline V gene lookup returns CDR1 DFQATT and CDR2 SNEGSKA (reference sequence). This CDR3 region has 16 residues. J gave up 0 bases and V 0 bases, and 4 bases lay outside the gene matches. CDR3 DNA: TGCAGTGCTAGAGAGACAGGGGGCCTGATGAACACTGAAGCTTTCTTT. Protein product: CSARETGGLMNTEAFF.

Only a few counts were recorded for this clonotype. This chain uses TRBV7-9 with TRBJ2-1; D is possibly TRBD2 (5 bases). Trimming stripped 2 bases from V and 6 bases from J, with 11 bases between. Per the germline V gene, CDR1 is SEHNR and CDR2 is FQNEAQ (reference sequence). CDR3 length equals 14 residues. The CDR3 region has the DNA TGTGCCAGCAGCTTAAACCACGGACTCAATGAGCAGTTCTTC. Its protein product is CASSLNHGLNEQFF.

The chain employs TRBV6-2 or TRBV6-3 and TRBJ1-1; no clear D. The CDR3 loop spans 15 amino acids. V shed 0 bases and J shed 3 bases, with 11 bases lying between them. CDR1 and CDR2 (germline): MNHEY, SVGEGT. The CDR3 DNA follows: TGTGCCAGCAGTTACTCGAGAAGCGGTTACACTGAAGCTTTCTTT. It encodes CASSYSRSGYTEAFF.

This rearrangement joins TRBV19 to TRBJ2-7; no firm D call. V dropped 3 bases and J dropped 2 bases, with 14 bases sitting between them. Looked up from germline, CDR1 is LNHDA and CDR2 is SQIVND (reference sequence). CDR3 size: 15 residues. Written as DNA, the CDR3 is TGTGCCAGTAGTATGGCCCTACGGAGTACCTACGAGCAGTACTTC. It is translated as CASSMALRSTYEQYF.

This clonotype has at least ten counts. V and J are TRBV7-9 and TRBJ2-1; 7 bases are shared with TRBD1. Germline lookup yields CDR1 SEHNR and CDR2 FQNEAQ (reference sequence). After removal of 3 bases from V and 10 bases from J, the junction contained 0 bases not matched to a gene. This CDR3 is built from 11 residues. The CDR3 DNA is TGTGCCAGCAGCTTGGGACAGGAGCAGTTCTTC. As protein: CASSLGQEQFF.

This clonotype was observed a few times. V is TRBV12-5 and J is TRBJ1-5; D is possibly TRBD1 (5 bases). The CDR3 is made up of 17 amino acids. With 6 bases removed from V and 5 bases from J, the gap between germline ends came to 23 bases. CDR1 LGHNT and CDR2 FRNRAP come from the germline V gene. CDR3 in DNA: TGTGCTAGTGGCCGAACCAAGGGGACTGTGGAGGATCAGCCCCAGCATTTT. Encoded protein: CASGRTKGTVEDQPQHF.